These 32 T cell receptor beta chains were all obtained from the same sample, sequenced in a study of blood T cell repertoires in COVID-19. Sequenced by immunoSEQ multiplex PCR; TCRdb stores in-frame clones only, minus some. The sample holds about 160,000 clones, approximately 82% seen once. Sample: peripheral blood. The source of these receptors is a woman older than 75 with acute or convalescent COVID-19.

This chain joins TRBV13 and TRBJ1-2; 7 nucleotides agree with TRBD1. The J segment lost 3 bases and the V segment lost 5 bases, leaving 3 bases of the junction unmatched. This CDR3 spans 13 amino acids. The germline V gene has CDR1 PRHDT and CDR2 FYEKMQ (reference sequence). CDR3 sequence: CASSPDRDYGYTF. CDR3 sequence (DNA): TGTGCCAGCAGCCCCGACAGGGACTATGGCTACACCTTC.

The chain joins TRBV6-1 to TRBJ1-1, with TRBD1 matching over 8 bases. The CDR3 contains 15 residues. With V trimmed by 1 base and J by 4 bases, 5 bases remained unmatched. Germline V CDR1 and CDR2: MNHNS, SASEGT. The CDR3 DNA reads as TGTGCCAGCAGTGAAGGGACAGGGCCGGGCACTGAAGCTTTCTTT. It specifies CASSEGTGPGTEAFF.

The chain recombines TRBV29-1 with TRBJ1-1; D is undetermined. This CDR3 region has 12 residues. Germline V CDR1 and CDR2: SQVTM, ANQGSEA. The V end lost 6 bases, the J end lost 5 bases, and 13 bases lay between the germline ends. CDR3 amino acids: CSVTRIGTEAFF. CDR3 DNA sequence: TGCAGCGTCACACGGATCGGGACTGAAGCTTTCTTT.

The chain joins TRBV7-9 to TRBJ2-2; D is perhaps TRBD1 (5 bases). CDR1 SEHNR and CDR2 FQNEAQ come from the germline V gene (reference sequence). V lost 8 bases to trimming and J lost 0 bases, with 16 bases between them. This CDR3 comprises 16 residues. CDR3 protein: CASFGAGRSNTGELFF. CDR3 nucleotides: TGTGCCAGCTTTGGGGCTGGGCGGTCGAACACCGGGGAGCTGTTTTTT.

This clone came up a few times. The rearrangement links TRBV6-5 to TRBJ1-1; TRBD1 might be the D (5 bases). The germline CDR1 and CDR2 sequences are MNHEY and SVGAGI. Trimming stripped 6 bases from V and 1 base from J, with 9 bases between. This CDR3 has 13 residues. CDR3: CASRWQGNTEAFF. CDR3 nucleotide sequence: TGTGCCAGCAGGTGGCAGGGGAACACTGAAGCTTTCTTT.

The chain carries TRBV2 and TRBJ1-1; TRBD1 agrees at 7 bases. The CDR3 is made up of 13 amino acids. Germline trimming cut 4 bases from V and 6 bases from J; bases unmatched to any gene: 5. Germline assignment: CDR1 SNHLY and CDR2 FYNNEI. This CDR3 is CASSGARGAEAFF. DNA for the CDR3: TGTGCCAGCAGTGGGGCCAGGGGGGCTGAAGCTTTCTTT.

The chain is built from TRBV5-4 and TRBJ2-6, with 8 nucleotides matching TRBD1. V lost 3 bases to trimming and J lost 2 bases; unmatched junction nucleotides: 1. This CDR3 has 15 amino acids. The germline gives CDR1 SGHNT, CDR2 YYREEE (reference sequence). The CDR3 loop reads CASSSGGTGANVLTF. CDR3 bases: TGTGCCAGCAGCTCAGGGGGCACTGGGGCCAACGTCCTGACTTTC.

The CDR3 DNA is TGTGCCTGGAGCCCACCGGACAGAAAACTGTTTTTT. This gives the protein CAWSPPDRKLFF. V usage is TRBV30 and J usage is TRBJ1-4, with D maybe TRBD1 (6 bases). The V end lost 3 bases, the J end lost 10 bases, and 12 bases lay between the germline ends. There are 12 residues in the CDR3. Germline assignment: CDR1 GTSNPN and CDR2 SVGIG (reference sequence).

This clone was observed a handful of times. The V call is TRBV15, the J call TRBJ1-2; no clear D gene. With 0 bases removed from V and 9 bases from J, the gap between germline ends came to 11 bases. Germline values: CDR1 LNHNV, CDR2 YYDKDF (reference sequence). This CDR3 contains 13 residues. CDR3 bases: TGTGCCACCAGCAGAGAGAGGGCCGCAAGCTACACCTTC. Amino acid sequence: CATSRERAASYTF.

The V gene is TRBV10-2, the J gene TRBJ1-1; 8 bases are shared with TRBD1. CDR1 WSHSY and CDR2 SAAADI come from the germline V gene. The V gene end was trimmed by 2 bases and the J gene end by 3 bases; junction bases not matched to a gene: 5. The CDR3 spans 15 residues. CDR3 bases: TGCGCCAGCAGTGAGCGGACAGGGAAGTACACTGAAGCTTTCTTT. It specifies CASSERTGKYTEAFF.

This rearrangement joins TRBV2 to TRBJ2-5, with a weak D call TRBD1 (6 bases). Trimming took 4 bases from V and 5 from J, leaving 17 bases between them. CDR3 length: 15 residues. In germline, CDR1 is SNHLY, CDR2 FYNNEI. CDR3 nucleotides: TGTGCCAGCAGTGCGGCAGGGGTTGTAGGGGAGACCCAGTACTTC. Translated: CASSAAGVVGETQYF.

The chain carries TRBV3-1 (or the pseudogene TRBV3-2) and TRBJ2-7, with 7 bases identical to TRBD1. Germline assignment: CDR1 LGHDT and CDR2 YNNKEL (reference sequence). V dropped 4 bases and J dropped 3; count of bases not matched to a gene: 6. This CDR3 spans 14 amino acids. CDR3 in DNA: TGTGCCAGCAGCCGCACAGGGGAAAACTACGAGCAGTACTTC. It codes for CASSRTGENYEQYF.

The chain couples TRBV6-5 to TRBJ1-5, with a possible D match to TRBD1 (5 bases). CDR1 and CDR2 (germline): MNHEY, SVGAGI. V was trimmed by 8 bases and J by 0 bases, leaving 8 bases between them. This CDR3 has 13 amino acids. This CDR3 reads CASRGDSNQPQHF. The CDR3 DNA sequence: TGTGCCAGCCGGGGGGATAGCAATCAGCCCCAGCATTTT.

The chain uses TRBV19 and TRBJ1-3; D is unresolved. Looked up from germline, CDR1 is LNHDA and CDR2 is SQIVND (reference sequence). V lost 4 bases to trimming and J lost 4 bases, with 11 bases between them. The CDR3 sequence is 14 residues long. The CDR3 bases are TGTGCCAGTAGTAGGAGAGGATCGGGAAACACCATATATTTT. Protein product: CASSRRGSGNTIYF.

J is TRBJ1-4 and V is TRBV18; 9 nucleotides line up with TRBD1. The CDR3 has 16 amino acids. The V segment lost 2 bases and the J segment 0 bases; nucleotides outside the gene matches: 1. Germline lookup yields CDR1 KGHSH and CDR2 LQKENI. CDR3 coding DNA: TGTGCCAGCTCACCAGACAGGGGGTCAACTAATGAAAAACTGTTTTTT. Translated, it gives CASSPDRGSTNEKLFF. Complete variable domain (other parts from reference TRBV18 and TRBJ1-4): NAGVMQNPRHLVRRRGQEARLRCSPMKGHSHVYWYRQLPEEGLKFMVYLQKENIIDESGMPKERFSAEFPKEGPSILRIQQVVRGDSAAYFCASSPDRGSTNEKLFFGSGTQLSVL.

This rearrangement joins TRBV6-5 to TRBJ1-1, with D possibly being TRBD1 (5 bases). The CDR3 contains 13 residues. The V gene's germline CDR1 is MNHEY and CDR2 SVGAGI. Trimming shortened V by 8 bases and J by 2 bases, and 12 bases separated the two germline ends. The CDR3 DNA follows: TGTGCCAGCGGGAGGGGCGTAAACACTGAAGCTTTCTTT. It is translated as CASGRGVNTEAFF.

The chain joins TRBV2 to TRBJ1-3; D is possibly TRBD1 (5 bases). This CDR3 region has 17 residues. The V end was cut by 4 bases, the J end by 4 bases, with 20 bases between. The germline CDR1 and CDR2 sequences are SNHLY and FYNNEI. This CDR3 is CASSGRRSRGKGNTIYF. CDR3 DNA: TGTGCCAGCAGTGGGCGTCGAAGTAGGGGAAAAGGAAACACCATATATTTT.

The chain carries TRBV18 and TRBJ1-1, with TRBD1 identical over 12 bases. The germline gives CDR1 KGHSH, CDR2 LQKENI. The CDR3 sequence is 14 residues long. V gave up 6 bases and J gave up 4 bases; unmatched junction bases: 3. CDR3 protein: CASSGTGGVTEAFF. In nucleotides, the CDR3 is TGTGCCAGCTCTGGGACAGGGGGCGTCACTGAAGCTTTCTTT.

Here the CDR3 DNA reads TGTGCCAGCAGCCGAGGGGGCAGGGGACACACTGAAGCTTTCTTT. It codes for CASSRGGRGHTEAFF. The gene calls are TRBV7-9 and TRBJ1-1, with 7 bases aligning to TRBD1. The J segment lost 3 bases and the V segment lost 5 bases, leaving 9 bases of the junction unmatched. The V gene's germline CDR1 is SEHNR and CDR2 FQNEAQ (reference sequence). The CDR3 covers 15 residues. The full variable domain, completed using reference TRBV7-9 and TRBJ1-1, is DTGVSQNPRHKITKRGQNVTFRCDPISEHNRLYWYRQTLGQGPEFLTYFQNEAQLEKSRLLSDRFSAERPKGSFSTLEIQRTEQGDSAMYLCASSRGGRGHTEAFFGQGTRLTVV.

This chain uses TRBV6-5 with TRBJ1-2, with TRBD1 as a possible D gene (6 bases). The CDR3 runs 15 residues. Deletions cut 0 bases from V and 8 bases from J, with 16 bases between. In germline, CDR1 is MNHEY, CDR2 SVGAGI. The CDR3: CASSYSKRQGSGYTF. The DNA of the CDR3 is TGTGCCAGCAGTTACTCGAAGAGGCAGGGGTCCGGCTACACCTTC.

The V gene is TRBV25-1, the J gene TRBJ1-6; D is uncertain. Trimming took off 3 bases at V and 0 bases at J, with 6 bases between the two ends. The CDR3 is made up of 15 amino acids. The V gene's germline CDR1 is MGHDK and CDR2 SYGVNS. CDR3 amino acids: CASSDLGSYNSPLHF. CDR3 in DNA: TGTGCCAGCAGTGACCTCGGCTCCTATAATTCACCCCTCCACTTT.

V usage is TRBV6-6 and J usage is TRBJ1-2; possible D gene TRBD1, 5 bases. The germline CDR1 and CDR2 sequences are MNHNY and SVGAGI (reference sequence). The CDR3 sequence is 16 residues long. V gave up 4 bases and J gave up 2 bases, with 17 bases separating them. The CDR3 is CASSLSWPGGNYGYTF. The CDR3 nucleotides read TGTGCCAGCAGTTTATCTTGGCCGGGGGGGAACTATGGCTACACCTTC.

This clone showed up just once. V and J are TRBV29-1 and TRBJ2-7; maybe TRBD2 (5 bases). Deletions cut 4 bases from V and 0 bases from J, with 10 bases between. CDR3 length: 13 amino acids. Germline V gene lookup returns CDR1 SQVTM and CDR2 ANQGSEA. This CDR3 is CSVVRASSYEQYF. The CDR3 coding sequence is TGCAGCGTTGTGCGGGCGAGCTCCTACGAGCAGTACTTC.

This clone was seen only a few times. This chain uses TRBV7-9 with TRBJ1-2; TRBD1 aligns across 7 bases. Germline CDR1 and CDR2: SEHNR and FQNEAQ (reference sequence). Trimming removed 4 bases from V and 5 bases from J; junction bases left unmatched: 16. This CDR3 spans 17 amino acids. CDR3 coding DNA: TGTGCCAGCAGCTACGGACGAGGGGGCGAGATTGCGTATGGCTACACCTTC. Amino acid sequence: CASSYGRGGEIAYGYTF.

The chain employs TRBV5-4 and TRBJ2-2; 7 bases map to TRBD1. Germline trimming cut 6 bases from V and 2 bases from J; bases unmatched to any gene: 7. Germline V gives CDR1 SGHNT, CDR2 YYREEE (reference sequence). CDR3 length: 15 amino acids. The CDR3 here is CASTPVGGNTGELFF. CDR3 DNA: TGTGCCAGCACCCCGGTAGGGGGCAACACCGGGGAGCTGTTTTTT.

The chain is built from TRBV2 and TRBJ2-7; TRBD2 matches at 7 bases. Per germline, CDR1 SNHLY and CDR2 FYNNEI. The CDR3 is 16 amino acids. V shed 6 bases, J shed 4 bases, and the junction held 15 bases outside the gene matches. CDR3 loop: CASRYSAVAGLYEQYF. CDR3 in DNA: TGTGCCAGCAGATACTCTGCGGTAGCGGGTCTGTACGAGCAGTACTTC.

V and J are TRBV3-1 (or the pseudogene TRBV3-2) and TRBJ2-2; D uncertain. The germline V gene has CDR1 LGHDT and CDR2 YNNKEL (reference sequence). The CDR3 is 12 amino acids. Trimming removed 1 base from V and 6 bases from J, with 3 bases in between. The CDR3 is CASSQAAGELFF. CDR3 nucleotides: TGTGCCAGCAGCCAAGCGGCCGGGGAGCTGTTTTTT.

V and J are TRBV11-2 and TRBJ2-5, with 8 bases fitting TRBD2. Germline trimming cut 5 bases from V and 5 bases from J; bases unmatched to any gene: 19. The CDR3 has 18 residues. Germline lookup yields CDR1 SGHAT and CDR2 FQNNGV. For the CDR3, the DNA is TGTGCCAGCAGCAGATTCCCATCGCGCGGGAGGACGTCGGAGACCCAGTACTTC. This gives the protein CASSRFPSRGRTSETQYF.

The chain combines TRBV7-9 with TRBJ2-7; 10 nucleotides align to TRBD1. Per germline, CDR1 SEHNR and CDR2 FQNEAQ (reference sequence). V shed 6 bases and J 5 bases; nucleotides not matched to a gene: 7. The CDR3 totals 14 residues. DNA for the CDR3: TGTGCCAGCAGAACCGACAGGGGGCTCGACGAGCAGTACTTC. It is translated as CASRTDRGLDEQYF.

The chain combines TRBV5-1 with TRBJ1-1; 7 bases are a match to TRBD1. V lost 7 bases, J lost 7 bases, and 10 bases stayed unmatched. Germline CDR1 is SGHRS and CDR2 is YFSETQ. The CDR3 is made up of 13 amino acids. CDR3 residues: CASSTGAPLEAFF. For the CDR3, the DNA is TGCGCCAGCTCCACAGGGGCCCCCCTTGAAGCTTTCTTT.

This clone came up once. The chain is built from TRBV7-2 and TRBJ2-1; 10 bases fit TRBD2. This CDR3 is built from 16 residues. The germline gives CDR1 SGHTA, CDR2 FQGNSA. The V gene end was trimmed by 2 bases and the J gene end by 6 bases; junction bases not matched to a gene: 7. The CDR3 nucleotides read TGTGCCAGCAGCTTATCTAGCGGGAGCGGGGGCAATGAGCAGTTCTTC. Encoded protein: CASSLSSGSGGNEQFF.

This clone has just one count. V is TRBV11-2 and J is TRBJ2-5; D unresolved. The CDR3 is 12 amino acids. The V gene's germline CDR1 is SGHAT and CDR2 FQNNGV. V dropped 1 base and J dropped 5 bases, with 5 bases sitting between them. As DNA, the CDR3 is TGTGCCAGCAGCTTAGCAGCGGAGACCCAGTACTTC. As protein: CASSLAAETQYF.